This entry lists 32 T cell receptor beta chains sequenced from one sample in a study of radiotherapy plus CTLA-4 blockade in lung cancer. Profiled with immunoSEQ multiplex PCR; TCRdb holds only in-frame clones, not every one. The table shows 70,000 to 85,000 clones, with nearly 75% occurring only once. Material: peripheral blood, obtained from a patient treated with radiotherapy plus ipilimumab. The receptors derive from a human donor with non-small cell lung cancer whose response to radiotherapy plus ipilimumab could not be evaluated.

Written as DNA, the CDR3 is TGCGCCAGCAGCCAAGAGAAAATTATGTTCCCAGGATCCACCGGGGAGCTGTTTTTT. Residues: CASSQEKIMFPGSTGELFF. This chain connects TRBV4-3 to TRBJ2-2; D gene unclear. CDR1 is LGHNA, CDR2 YSLEER, per germline. The V end was cut by 0 bases, the J end by 4 bases, with 21 bases between. This CDR3 spans 19 amino acids.

This clone was counted a few times. This sequence joins TRBV9 and TRBJ2-3; 12 bases agree with TRBD2. CDR1 SGDLS and CDR2 YYNGEE come from the germline V gene. V lost 3 bases, J lost 4 bases, and 3 bases stayed unmatched. The CDR3 is 15 residues long. The CDR3 protein is CASSARLAGADTQYF. The CDR3 DNA sequence: TGTGCCAGCAGCGCCCGACTAGCGGGGGCAGATACGCAGTATTTT. Full variable domain (missing parts from reference TRBV9 and TRBJ2-3): DSGVTQTPKHLITATGQRVTLRCSPRSGDLSVYWYQQSLDQGLQFLIQYYNGEERAKGNILERFSAQQFPDLHSELNLSSLELGDSALYFCASSARLAGADTQYFGPGTRLTVL.

The V call is TRBV6-1, the J call TRBJ2-3; 8 bases line up with TRBD2. CDR3 length equals 12 residues. Per germline, CDR1 MNHNS and CDR2 SASEGT. J lost 3 bases, V lost 11 bases, and 4 bases had no gene match. CDR3 coding DNA: TGTGCCGGGGGACTAGGGACAGATACGCAGTATTTT. Translated: CAGGLGTDTQYF.

The chain links TRBV15 to TRBJ1-2, with 8 bases lining up with TRBD1. This CDR3 has 13 residues. CDR1 is LNHNV and CDR2 is YYDKDF in the germline V gene (reference sequence). The V gene end was trimmed by 3 bases and the J gene end by 5 bases; junction bases not matched to a gene: 2. CDR3 in DNA: TGTGCCACCAGCAGTGACAGGGGATATGGCTACACCTTC. Its translation is CATSSDRGYGYTF.

This rearrangement joins TRBV19 to TRBJ2-5; a weak D match, TRBD1 (5 bases). The CDR3 totals 13 residues. The germline V gene has CDR1 LNHDA and CDR2 SQIVND (reference sequence). V shed 9 bases and J shed 4 bases, with 15 bases lying between them. Written as DNA, the CDR3 is TGTGCCAGCTCACAGGTTATCCGAGAGACCCAGTACTTC. Protein product: CASSQVIRETQYF.

The chain uses TRBV19 and TRBJ2-3; 10 bases line up with TRBD1. Germline values: CDR1 LNHDA, CDR2 SQIVND (reference sequence). Trimming cost V 4 bases and J 1 base; bases outside gene matches: 2. This CDR3 spans 15 amino acids. The CDR3 protein is CASSRGTGGTDTQYF. The CDR3, as DNA: TGTGCCAGTAGTAGGGGGACAGGGGGCACAGATACGCAGTATTTT.

The chain carries TRBV18 and TRBJ1-5, with 9 bases matching TRBD1. The CDR3 has 16 residues. V lost 5 bases to trimming and J lost 6 bases; unmatched junction nucleotides: 11. Germline loops: CDR1 KGHSH, CDR2 LQKENI. The CDR3 DNA follows: TGTGCCAGCTCATCGGAGGGACAGGGATTCGGTCAGCCCCAGCATTTT. As protein: CASSSEGQGFGQPQHF.

In this sample, this clone turned up many times. The rearrangement links TRBV18 to TRBJ2-2; 13 bases are shared with TRBD2. The length of the CDR3 is 17 residues. Germline trimming cut 0 bases from V and 7 bases from J; bases unmatched to any gene: 5. Germline values: CDR1 KGHSH, CDR2 LQKENI. This CDR3 is CASSPPGTSGKNGELFF. The DNA for the CDR3 is TGTGCCAGCTCACCACCCGGGACTAGCGGGAAAAACGGGGAGCTGTTTTTT.

This chain links TRBV9 with TRBJ2-7; 9 nucleotides align to TRBD1. The V gene's germline CDR1 is SGDLS and CDR2 YYNGEE. CDR3 length: 15 amino acids. V was pared by 3 bases and J by 5 bases, with 9 bases of the junction left unmatched. The CDR3: CASSEEGQGFNEQYF. In DNA, the CDR3 is TGTGCCAGCAGCGAGGAAGGACAGGGGTTCAACGAGCAGTACTTC.

This chain connects TRBV7-9 to TRBJ2-7; 8 nucleotides align to TRBD1. CDR3 length: 14 amino acids. The germline V gene has CDR1 SEHNR and CDR2 FQNEAQ (reference sequence). The trim removed 3 bases at V and 2 bases at J, leaving 3 bases unmatched. In DNA, the CDR3 is TGTGCCAGCAGCTTGGACAGGGTCCCCTACGAGCAGTACTTC. It codes for CASSLDRVPYEQYF.

The chain uses TRBV19 and TRBJ2-7, with D tentatively TRBD2 (6 bases). V shed 4 bases and J shed 0 bases, with 16 bases lying between them. CDR1 is LNHDA, CDR2 SQIVND, per germline (reference sequence). The CDR3 extends over 16 amino acids. Here the CDR3 reads CASSRGVSVSSYEQYF. The CDR3 DNA is TGTGCCAGTAGTAGGGGGGTGTCGGTTAGCTCCTACGAGCAGTACTTC.

A note on this clone: Other DNA variants within this sample encode the same CDR3. The chain recombines TRBV28 with TRBJ2-7, with 11 bases fitting TRBD1. CDR1 is MDHEN, CDR2 SYDVKM, per germline. The CDR3 covers 15 residues. V shed 6 bases and J 1 base; nucleotides not matched to a gene: 5. CDR3 amino acids: CASRRGTGGSYEQYF. Here the CDR3 DNA reads TGTGCCAGCAGGCGAGGGACAGGGGGATCCTACGAGCAGTACTTC.

The chain has TRBV2 and TRBJ2-7; D is unclear. V lost 5 bases and J 5 bases, leaving 19 bases between the germline ends. CDR1 is SNHLY and CDR2 is FYNNEI in the germline V gene. The CDR3 spans 15 residues. CDR3 DNA: TGTGCCAGCAGTCCAATGACATTCGGTTTCGACGAGCAGTACTTC. As protein: CASSPMTFGFDEQYF.

The chain carries TRBV5-1 and TRBJ2-1, with 7 bases lining up with TRBD1. CDR3 length equals 15 residues. Per the germline V gene, CDR1 is SGHRS and CDR2 is YFSETQ. The trim removed 3 bases at V and 3 bases at J, leaving 6 bases unmatched. The CDR3 region is CASSSTGQYYNEQFF. CDR3 nucleotides: TGCGCCAGCAGCTCAACGGGACAGTACTACAATGAGCAGTTCTTC.

The CDR3 region has the DNA TGTGCCAGCAGCCCCCTGAGACTTAGAAGCACAGATACGCAGTATTTT. Its translation: CASSPLRLRSTDTQYF. The J gene is TRBJ2-3, the V gene TRBV5-6, with unresolved D. Germline-derived CDR1 and CDR2 are SGHDT and YYEEEE. The CDR3 length is 16 residues. The V end was cut by 4 bases, the J end by 0 bases, with 15 bases between.

The V and J genes are TRBV30 and TRBJ2-7, with TRBD1 as a possible D gene (6 bases). CDR1 and CDR2 (germline): GTSNPN, SVGIG (reference sequence). The CDR3 sequence is 13 residues long. The V end was cut by 2 bases, the J end by 4 bases, with 12 bases between. CDR3 residues: CAWSSGQPYEQYF. The CDR3 bases are TGTGCCTGGAGTTCCGGACAGCCTTACGAGCAGTACTTC.

Here the CDR3 reads CASSPGQGVNEQYF. The CDR3 DNA is TGTGCCAGCTCACCAGGACAGGGGGTCAACGAGCAGTACTTC. V usage is TRBV18 and J usage is TRBJ2-7; 10 nucleotides align to TRBD1. The V and J ends lost 2 bases and 5 bases, in that order; junction bases with no gene match: 3. The CDR3 runs to 14 residues. Germline lookup yields CDR1 KGHSH and CDR2 LQKENI.

The rearrangement links TRBV19 to TRBJ2-2; the match to TRBD1 covers 7 bases. Looked up from germline, CDR1 is LNHDA and CDR2 is SQIVND (reference sequence). The length of the CDR3 is 16 residues. V trimming: 5 bases; J trimming: 7 bases; junction bases outside the gene matches: 13. CDR3 in amino acids: CASSSGQRLTIGELFF. The DNA for the CDR3 is TGTGCCAGTAGTTCGGGACAGCGACTAACTATCGGGGAGCTGTTTTTT.

This clone was detected only once. This chain links TRBV7-3 with TRBJ2-2, with 8 bases fitting TRBD1. CDR1 is SGHTA, CDR2 FQGTGA, per germline. V lost 5 bases to trimming and J lost 1 base; unmatched junction nucleotides: 6. The CDR3 is made up of 16 amino acids. Written as DNA, the CDR3 is TGTGCCAGCAGCCCCTCCGGGACAGGGAACACCGGGGAGCTGTTTTTT. Its translation: CASSPSGTGNTGELFF.

V and J are TRBV7-2 and TRBJ2-1; 9 nucleotides line up with TRBD2. The ends lost 5 bases at V and 12 bases at J; junction bases unmatched: 14. Germline CDR1 and CDR2: SGHTA and FQGNSA. This CDR3 contains 15 residues. For the CDR3, the DNA is TGTGCCAGCAGCCCAGGACTAGCGAGCGGAATTCGGCAGTTCTTC. Translating it yields CASSPGLASGIRQFF.

The chain joins TRBV11-3 to TRBJ2-7; a weak D match, TRBD1 (6 bases). From germline, CDR1 is SGHNT and CDR2 YENEEA. The CDR3 consists of 15 residues. The V end lost 2 bases, the J end lost 2 bases, and 13 bases lay between the germline ends. CDR3 DNA: TGTGCCAGCAGCTTATTTTCCACAGGGCCCTACGAGCAGTACTTC. It yields the protein CASSLFSTGPYEQYF. Full variable domain (outside the CDR3, taken from reference TRBV11-3 and TRBJ2-7): EAGVVQSPRYKIIEKKQPVAFWCNPISGHNTLYWYLQNLGQGPELLIRYENEEAVDDSQLPKDRFSAERLKGVDSTLKIQPAELGDSAVYLCASSLFSTGPYEQYFGPGTRLTVT.

The chain has TRBV5-6 and TRBJ2-2; D gene unclear. The CDR3 is 14 residues long. In germline, CDR1 is SGHDT, CDR2 YYEEEE. V gave up 0 bases and J gave up 3 bases, with 6 bases separating them. CDR3 coding DNA: TGTGCCAGCAGCTTGGGGCCCCACACCGGGGAGCTGTTTTTT. This encodes CASSLGPHTGELFF.

J is TRBJ1-1 and V is TRBV30; 7 bases are shared with TRBD1. Germline trimming cut 8 bases from V and 0 bases from J; bases unmatched to any gene: 3. Germline assignment: CDR1 GTSNPN and CDR2 SVGIG (reference sequence). This CDR3 spans 12 amino acids. This CDR3 reads CAAGQLNTEAFF. In nucleotides, the CDR3 is TGTGCCGCGGGACAGTTGAACACTGAAGCTTTCTTT.

This chain links TRBV2 with TRBJ2-2, with D maybe TRBD1 (6 bases). Germline CDR1 reads SNHLY; CDR2 reads FYNNEI. V was pared by 4 bases and J by 7 bases, with 13 bases between. This CDR3 is 14 amino acids long. This CDR3 is CASSVQGIGGELFF. The DNA for the CDR3 is TGTGCCAGCAGTGTCCAGGGGATTGGCGGGGAGCTGTTTTTT.

This clone has just a few counts. This chain uses TRBV4-3 with TRBJ1-4; TRBD1 might be the D (6 bases). This CDR3 spans 18 amino acids. The ends were cut back, 7 bases at V and 0 bases at J, with 21 bases in the middle. CDR1 is LGHNA and CDR2 is YSLEER in the germline V gene. CDR3 region: CASTFSIQGTTTNEKLFF. The CDR3 bases are TGCGCCAGCACCTTCTCAATACAGGGAACGACAACTAATGAAAAACTGTTTTTT.

V gene TRBV28 combines with J gene TRBJ1-6; no definite D call. There are 15 residues in the CDR3. Germline V gene lookup returns CDR1 MDHEN and CDR2 SYDVKM. Trimming took 6 bases from V and 5 from J, leaving 14 bases between them. The CDR3 here is CASSPGDRDNSPLHF. The CDR3 coding sequence is TGTGCCAGCAGCCCCGGGGATCGGGATAATTCACCCCTCCACTTT.

V and J are TRBV7-8 and TRBJ2-7; TRBD1 aligns across 8 bases. With 1 base clipped from V and 1 base from J, the junction kept 6 bases outside the gene matches. Germline V lookup: CDR1 SGHVS, CDR2 FQNEAQ. CDR3 length: 16 amino acids. CDR3 protein: CASSLVRTGSSYEQYF. The CDR3 bases are TGTGCCAGCAGCTTAGTTCGGACAGGGTCGTCCTACGAGCAGTACTTC.

This chain uses TRBV4-2 with TRBJ1-5; no clear D gene. The CDR3 contains 16 residues. CDR1 LGHNA and CDR2 YNFKEQ come from the germline V gene. With 2 bases removed from V and 1 base from J, the gap between germline ends came to 12 bases. CDR3 in DNA: TGTGCCAGCAGCCAATTTGGGGAGGAAAGCAATCAGCCCCAGCATTTT. This gives the protein CASSQFGEESNQPQHF.

About this clone: A junction boundary mismatches the germline segment, possibly from a read error. The same CDR3 is also encoded by other DNA sequences in this sample. V and J are TRBV28 and TRBJ1-4; 11 nucleotides line up with TRBD1. The CDR3 has 16 amino acids. In germline, CDR1 is MDHEN, CDR2 SYDVKM. The CDR3 DNA sequence: TGTGCCAGCAGTTTATGGGGACAGGGGGTGACTGAAAAGCTGTTTTTT. Translating gives CASSLWGQGVTEKLFF. Full variable domain (outside the CDR3, taken from reference TRBV28 and TRBJ1-4): DVKVTQSSRYLVKRTGEKVFLECVQDMDHENMFWYRQDPGLGLRLIYFSYDVKMKEKGDIPEGYSVSREKKERFSLILESASTNQTSMYLCASSLWGQGVTEKLFFGSGTQLSVL.

The chain carries TRBV5-4 and TRBJ2-3, with 11 bases lining up with TRBD1. The junction had 8 bases not matched to a gene; V was cut back by 9 bases and J by 2 bases. The CDR3 is made up of 15 amino acids. Germline loops: CDR1 SGHNT, CDR2 YYREEE (reference sequence). The DNA of the CDR3 is TGTGCCACGCTGGGGACAGGGGGGAACACAGATACGCAGTATTTT. This translates into CATLGTGGNTDTQYF.

This rearrangement joins TRBV30 to TRBJ2-2; D is ambiguous. V gave up 2 bases and J gave up 8 bases, with 6 bases separating them. Per germline, CDR1 GTSNPN and CDR2 SVGIG (reference sequence). The CDR3 runs 11 residues. This CDR3 is CAWSLLGELFF. CDR3 bases: TGTGCCTGGAGTCTCCTGGGGGAGCTGTTTTTT.

J is TRBJ2-2 and V is TRBV7-3, with 10 bases matching TRBD2. Trimming removed 2 bases from V and 4 bases from J; junction bases left unmatched: 4. From germline, CDR1 is SGHTA and CDR2 FQGTGA. The CDR3 runs to 16 residues. CDR3 coding DNA: TGTGCCAGCAGCTTAGGGCTAGCGGGGGCCACCGGGGAGCTGTTTTTT. This codes for CASSLGLAGATGELFF.